One and the same sample provided the 14 T cell receptor beta chains below, sequenced in a study of beta chain features in type 1 diabetes. cDNA synthesis used the whole RNA isolate, giving expressed TCRB sequences. Using immunoSEQ multiplex PCR, the repertoire was profiled, and TCRdb retains in-frame clones only, with some absent. The sample lists 300,000 to 350,000 clones, 6.5% to 10% occurring once. What was sequenced was central memory CD4+ T cells from blood. Receptors originate from a woman aged 18-29 years in good health.

This clone was recorded a few times. The chain links TRBV4-3 to TRBJ1-4, with 7 positions matching TRBD1. The CDR3 contains 18 residues. V lost 3 bases to trimming and J lost 4 bases; unmatched junction nucleotides: 14. Germline V gene sequence: CDR1 LGHNA, CDR2 YSLEER. In DNA form, the CDR3 reads TGCGCCAGCAGCCAGACGCCTTACAGGGGCCAATTTAATGAAAAACTGTTTTTT. It encodes CASSQTPYRGQFNEKLFF.

V gene TRBV10-3 combines with J gene TRBJ2-1; perhaps D is TRBD1 or TRBD2 (5 bases each). The germline gives CDR1 ENHRY, CDR2 SYGVKD. The V gene lost 8 bases and the J gene lost 8 bases, with 16 bases spanning the gap. The CDR3 spans 13 residues. CDR3 in DNA: TGTGCCATCGGGGGTACGGGCGGGTATGAGCAGTTCTTC. This gives the protein CAIGGTGGYEQFF.

This clone was seen ten or more times. In the same sample, other DNA sequences code for this CDR3. V and J are TRBV7-9 and TRBJ2-7; 9 bases agree with TRBD2. This CDR3 spans 16 amino acids. Trimming took 1 base from V and 7 from J; bases not matched to a gene: 11. CDR1 and CDR2 from the germline V gene are SEHNR and FQNEAQ (reference sequence). The CDR3 here is CASSLGVSGRMGEQYF. As DNA, the CDR3 is TGTGCCAGCAGCTTAGGTGTCAGCGGGAGGATGGGGGAGCAGTACTTC.

This clone was detected only a few times. The chain couples TRBV6-6 to TRBJ2-5; D not certain. The V gene's germline CDR1 is MNHNY and CDR2 SVGAGI (reference sequence). V shed 2 bases and J shed 3 bases, with 10 bases lying between them. The CDR3 extends over 14 amino acids. The CDR3 here is CASSYGVSKETQYF. The DNA of the CDR3 is TGTGCCAGCAGTTACGGCGTCAGCAAAGAGACCCAGTACTTC.

The gene calls are TRBV27 and TRBJ2-2; the D gene is possibly TRBD2 (6 bases). Germline CDR1 MNHEY, CDR2 SMNVEV (reference sequence). V dropped 1 base and J dropped 6 bases, with 9 bases sitting between them. The CDR3 contains 14 residues. The CDR3 loop reads CASSLLGGAGELFF. The CDR3 region has the DNA TGTGCCAGCAGTTTATTGGGGGGAGCCGGGGAGCTGTTTTTT.

This clone was observed a few times. The chain uses TRBV11-2 and TRBJ2-7, with D uncertain. V was trimmed by 0 bases and J by 4 bases, leaving 13 bases between them. Germline lookup yields CDR1 SGHAT and CDR2 FQNNGV. This CDR3 has 15 amino acids. This CDR3 reads CASSLEAAPWYEQYF. The CDR3 nucleotides read TGTGCCAGCAGCTTAGAGGCGGCGCCCTGGTACGAGCAGTACTTC.

The CDR3 DNA is TGTGCCAGCAGCGGCGGGACAGTAAATCAGCCCCAGCATTTT. This codes for CASSGGTVNQPQHF. The V and J genes are TRBV5-6 and TRBJ1-5, with TRBD1 matching over 7 bases. CDR1 SGHDT and CDR2 YYEEEE come from the germline V gene. Trimming at V came to 4 bases and at J to 4 bases, leaving 5 bases not matched to a gene. CDR3 length equals 14 residues. Full variable domain (missing parts from reference TRBV5-6 and TRBJ1-5): DAGVTQSPTHLIKTRGQQVTLRCSPKSGHDTVSWYQQALGQGPQFIFQYYEEEERQRGNFPDRFSGHQFPNYSSELNVNALLLGDSALYLCASSGGTVNQPQHFGDGTRLSIL.

V is TRBV5-1 and J is TRBJ2-7; possibly TRBD2 for D (6 bases). Germline V gene lookup returns CDR1 SGHRS and CDR2 YFSETQ. The V gene lost 5 bases and the J gene lost 0 bases, with 12 bases spanning the gap. This CDR3 is built from 14 residues. As DNA, the CDR3 is TGCGCCAGCAGTTCCGGAGGGAGCTCCTACGAGCAGTACTTC. Translation gives CASSSGGSSYEQYF.

This clone appeared a few times. The rearrangement joins TRBV4-2 to TRBJ1-5; no definite D call. This CDR3 spans 15 amino acids. The V end lost 7 bases, the J end lost 5 bases, and 18 bases lay between the germline ends. Germline V CDR1 and CDR2: LGHNA, YNFKEQ. CDR3 loop: CASTPSGFGDQPQHF. The CDR3 DNA reads TGTGCCAGCACCCCATCGGGATTCGGGGATCAGCCCCAGCATTTT.

This clone was picked up many times. The chain is built from TRBV19 and TRBJ2-7, with 7 bases identical to TRBD1. The germline V gene has CDR1 LNHDA and CDR2 SQIVND (reference sequence). CDR3 size: 12 residues. V was clipped by 5 bases and J by 6 bases; unmatched bases: 4. CDR3 nucleotides: TGTGCCAGTAGTCTACCAGGGGGCGAGCAGTACTTC. Amino acids: CASSLPGGEQYF.

This clone was recorded at least ten times. This chain uses TRBV18 with TRBJ2-7; D remains ambiguous. CDR3 size: 17 residues. V shed 4 bases and J shed 6 bases, with 25 bases lying between them. The germline V gene encodes CDR1 KGHSH and CDR2 LQKENI. The CDR3 DNA reads TGTGCCAGCTCACTTCTTCATACCGCGAGTACCGTAGGCGAGCAGTACTTC. Encoded protein: CASSLLHTASTVGEQYF.

The chain employs TRBV6-6 and TRBJ2-7; D is unresolved. CDR1 and CDR2 (germline): MNHNY, SVGAGI (reference sequence). V shed 6 bases and J shed 1 base, with 4 bases lying between them. The CDR3 sequence is 11 residues long. The CDR3 protein is CASRGSYEQYF. CDR3 DNA sequence: TGTGCCAGCAGGGGTTCCTACGAGCAGTACTTC.

The chain couples TRBV5-1 to TRBJ2-3, with D unresolved. The CDR3 has 14 amino acids. The germline gives CDR1 SGHRS, CDR2 YFSETQ. V shed 5 bases and J shed 2 bases, with 12 bases lying between them. CDR3 in DNA: TGCGCCAGCAGATTCCATTACTTCACAGATACGCAGTATTTT. Its protein product is CASRFHYFTDTQYF. Full variable domain (rest looked up from reference TRBV5-1 and TRBJ2-3): KAGVTQTPRYLIKTRGQQVTLSCSPISGHRSVSWYQQTPGQGLQFLFEYFSETQRNKGNFPGRFSGRQFSNSRSEMNVSTLELGDSALYLCASRFHYFTDTQYFGPGTRLTVL.

The CDR3 DNA reads as TGTGCCAGCAGTCCCACGGACAGCCGGGTGACCCAGTACTTC. Protein product: CASSPTDSRVTQYF. The chain links TRBV27 to TRBJ2-5, with D perhaps TRBD1 (6 bases). The CDR3 spans 14 residues. V dropped 5 bases and J dropped 7 bases, with 17 bases sitting between them. The V gene's germline CDR1 is MNHEY and CDR2 SMNVEV (reference sequence).